The 19 T cell receptor beta chains listed next were all sequenced from one sample in a study of T cells after yellow fever vaccination. TCRdb re-analysed the 5' RACE reads in MiXCR, keeping a single row per CDR3 protein. Among 90,000 to 150,000 distinct CDR3 sequences listed, 7.2% were seen once. The source material was CD4+ T cells sorted from PBMCs, sampled about 49 days after the first yellow fever vaccination. Source of these receptors: a man in his late teens or twenties who received the YFV17D yellow fever vaccine.

In this sample, this clonotype turned up many times. The V and J genes are TRBV5-1 and TRBJ2-7, with D possibly TRBD1 on 6 matching bases. Trimming stripped 5 bases from V and 1 base from J, with 16 bases between. The CDR3 is 15 amino acids. The V gene's germline CDR1 is SGHRS and CDR2 YFSETQ. This CDR3 is CASSGDIGNSYEQYF. The CDR3 DNA follows: TGCGCCAGCAGTGGGGACATTGGGAATTCCTACGAGCAGTACTTC. Together with reference TRBV5-1 and TRBJ2-7, the CDR3 gives the full variable domain: KAGVTQTPRYLIKTRGQQVTLSCSPISGHRSVSWYQQTPGQGLQFLFEYFSETQRNKGNFPGRFSGRQFSNSRSEMNVSTLELGDSALYLCASSGDIGNSYEQYFGPGTRLTVT.

This clonotype showed up many times. This chain joins TRBV6-1 and TRBJ2-5, with TRBD1 matching over 7 bases. The germline V gene has CDR1 MNHNS and CDR2 SASEGT. Unmatched junction bases numbered 6, after V lost 6 bases and J lost 2 bases. The length of the CDR3 is 14 residues. CDR3: CASSLTGDQETQYF. The CDR3 nucleotides are TGTGCCAGCAGCCTAACAGGGGATCAAGAGACCCAGTACTTC.

Ten or more counts support this clonotype. The V and J genes are TRBV20-1 and TRBJ1-2, with 7 positions matching TRBD1. J was trimmed by 5 bases and V by 5 bases; bases with no gene match: 8. Germline loops: CDR1 DFQATT, CDR2 SNEGSKA (reference sequence). The length of the CDR3 is 13 residues. The CDR3 sequence: CSAPGTATYGYTF. CDR3 nucleotide sequence: TGCAGTGCTCCCGGGACAGCTACTTATGGCTACACCTTC.

As concerns this clonotype: This clone may be a read error of a much larger clone one base away. The rearrangement links TRBV5-1 to TRBJ2-5; 9 positions agree with TRBD1. V was pared by 1 base and J by 5 bases, with 9 bases of the junction left unmatched. The CDR3 totals 16 residues. Germline V CDR1 and CDR2: SGHRS, YFSETQ. Here the CDR3 DNA reads TGCGCCAGCAGCTTGTCCGGGACAGGGAGAGGGGAGACCCAGTACTTC. Its translation is CASSLSGTGRGETQYF. The variable domain in full, with the rest retrieved from reference TRBV5-1 and TRBJ2-5, is KAGVTQTPRYLIKTRGQQVTLSCSPISGHRSVSWYQQTPGQGLQFLFEYFSETQRNKGNFPGRFSGRQFSNSRSEMNVSTLELGDSALYLCASSLSGTGRGETQYFGPGTRLLVL.

This clonotype was counted at least ten times. V and J are TRBV7-3 and TRBJ2-3; D might be TRBD2 (7 bases). CDR3 length: 15 amino acids. The V gene's germline CDR1 is SGHTA and CDR2 FQGTGA. Trimming took off 8 bases at V and 3 bases at J, with 18 bases between the two ends. The CDR3 region has the DNA TGTGCCAGCTCAGACCGCGGGGGCGGAACAGATACGCAGTATTTT. It translates to CASSDRGGGTDTQYF.

In its sample, this clonotype was seen many times. The chain links TRBV5-1 to TRBJ2-3, with TRBD2 matching over 11 bases. The CDR3 spans 15 residues. The V gene's germline CDR1 is SGHRS and CDR2 YFSETQ. J lost 6 bases, V lost 5 bases, and 8 bases had no gene match. The CDR3 DNA sequence: TGCGCCAGCAGGAAACTAGCGGGGGCTGGCGATACGCAGTATTTT. Translated: CASRKLAGAGDTQYF.

This clonotype was recorded at least ten times. The rearrangement links TRBV5-1 to TRBJ2-5; D ambiguous. Between the trimmed V and J ends, which lost 7 bases and 2 bases, there was a span of 9 bases. Germline-derived CDR1 and CDR2 are SGHRS and YFSETQ. This CDR3 region has 12 residues. CDR3 coding DNA: TGCGCCAGCGGGCAAGTTCAAGAGACCCAGTACTTC. Its translation: CASGQVQETQYF.

This clonotype has ten or more counts. The CDR3 region has the DNA TGCGCCAGCAGCTTGGATCGGGGTTGGGGTGAAAAACTGTTTTTT. Protein product: CASSLDRGWGEKLFF. The V call is TRBV5-1, the J call TRBJ1-4; D uncertain. The CDR3 is made up of 15 amino acids. CDR1 and CDR2 (germline): SGHRS, YFSETQ. V gave up 0 bases and J gave up 7 bases, with 13 bases separating them.

This clonotype was recorded at least ten times. CDR3 protein: CATSDTSGTGVTGELFF. CDR3 bases: TGTGCCACCAGTGATACCTCCGGGACAGGGGTCACCGGGGAGCTGTTTTTT. The chain couples TRBV24-1 to TRBJ2-2, with 10 nucleotides matching TRBD1. The CDR3 contains 17 residues. Trimming took 3 bases from V and 4 from J; bases not matched to a gene: 7. Germline CDR1 KGHDR, CDR2 SFDVKD.

The table lists this clonotype with many counts. The gene calls are TRBV5-1 and TRBJ2-2, with TRBD2 matching 11 bases. Losses at the gene ends were 5 bases for V and 2 bases for J; bases not matched to a gene: 5. This CDR3 has 16 residues. Germline assignment: CDR1 SGHRS and CDR2 YFSETQ. The CDR3 is CASSPGLAENTGELFF. The CDR3 DNA follows: TGCGCCAGCAGTCCGGGACTAGCGGAAAACACCGGGGAGCTGTTTTTT.

The table lists this clonotype with many counts. The chain joins TRBV20-1 to TRBJ1-6, with D perhaps TRBD1 (6 bases). V lost 3 bases to trimming and J lost 5 bases, with 14 bases between them. CDR3 length: 15 residues. The germline gives CDR1 DFQATT, CDR2 SNEGSKA (reference sequence). The CDR3 loop is CSASPGGNDNSPLHF. Written as DNA, the CDR3 is TGCAGTGCTAGTCCGGGGGGCAATGATAATTCACCCCTCCACTTT.

This clonotype was seen only a few times. J is TRBJ2-1 and V is TRBV20-1; no reliable D call. CDR3 length equals 10 residues. Germline V gene data show CDR1 as DFQATT and CDR2 as SNEGSKA (reference sequence). The ends were cut back, 5 bases at V and 7 bases at J, with 6 bases in the middle. The CDR3 DNA sequence: TGCAGTGCTCTGTGGAATGAGCAGTTCTTC. This codes for CSALWNEQFF.

Many counts were recorded for this clonotype. This sequence joins TRBV15 and TRBJ1-2; D uncertain. Trimming took off 4 bases at V and 4 bases at J, with 7 bases between the two ends. Germline V gene data show CDR1 as LNHNV and CDR2 as YYDKDF (reference sequence). There are 12 residues in the CDR3. CDR3 in DNA: TGTGCCACCAGCAACGGACCCTATGGCTACACCTTC. Protein product: CATSNGPYGYTF.

This clonotype came up a few times. The rearrangement joins TRBV6-5 to TRBJ2-4; 9 positions match TRBD1. The CDR3 is 17 amino acids. J was trimmed by 0 bases and V by 4 bases; bases with no gene match: 7. Germline V gene data show CDR1 as MNHEY and CDR2 as SVGAGI. The CDR3 bases are TGTGCCAGCAGTTCCGGGACAGGGTATCTAGCCAAAAACATTCAGTACTTC. Its protein is CASSSGTGYLAKNIQYF.

This clonotype was recorded at least ten times. This chain joins TRBV20-1 and TRBJ2-1; 14 bases agree with TRBD2. J lost 7 bases, V lost 6 bases, and 11 bases had no gene match. The V gene's germline CDR1 is DFQATT and CDR2 SNEGSKA (reference sequence). This CDR3 region has 16 residues. Here the CDR3 DNA reads TGCAGTGCCACGGGACTAGCGGGGGCGACACGGAATGAGCAGTTCTTC. It translates to CSATGLAGATRNEQFF.

The J gene is TRBJ2-5, the V gene TRBV27; D may be TRBD1 (5 bases). V lost 6 bases to trimming and J lost 4 bases, with 15 bases between them. The CDR3 sequence is 14 residues long. Germline V lookup: CDR1 MNHEY, CDR2 SMNVEV (reference sequence). CDR3 region: CASSGQGLGETQYF. DNA for the CDR3: TGTGCCAGCAGCGGCCAGGGCCTTGGAGAGACCCAGTACTTC.

The chain couples TRBV11-3 to TRBJ2-2; 7 positions agree with TRBD2. CDR3 length equals 16 residues. With 1 base clipped from V and 1 base from J, the junction kept 3 bases outside the gene matches. Germline-derived CDR1 and CDR2 are SGHNT and YENEEA. In nucleotides, the CDR3 is TGTGCCAGCAGCTTAGTGGGCGGGGGGAACACCGGGGAGCTGTTTTTT. Amino acids: CASSLVGGGNTGELFF.

The chain has TRBV20-1 and TRBJ2-1; D unresolved. Germline loops: CDR1 DFQATT, CDR2 SNEGSKA (reference sequence). CDR3 length equals 10 residues. Trimming cost V 5 bases and J 3 bases, with 2 bases left between them. CDR3 amino acids: CSAYYNEQFF. DNA for the CDR3: TGCAGTGCTTACTACAATGAGCAGTTCTTC.

This clonotype was counted ten times or more. The chain recombines TRBV11-2 with TRBJ2-7, with D unresolved. Deletions cut 6 bases from V and 4 bases from J, with 10 bases between. CDR1 and CDR2 (germline): SGHAT, FQNNGV. This CDR3 is built from 12 residues. The CDR3 is CASSPQRYEQYF. The CDR3 bases are TGTGCCAGCAGTCCACAGAGGTACGAGCAGTACTTC.